This T cell receptor (beta chain) was captured in a study of T cell responses to AZD1222 COVID-19 vaccine (TCRdb year 2021). Turning to the overall study: AZD1222 recipients with second doses at about 4 weeks or about 12 weeks were pooled, because spike-specific TCR depth and breadth did not differ between schedules. Trial participants were enrolled by age into 18-55, 56-69 and 70-plus year subgroups, with approximately 160, 26 and 62 TCR-sequenced participants respectively. A total of 230 to 250 trial participants underwent TCR sequencing, of whom more than 200 had received two doses of AZD1222 and around 25 had received two doses of the MenACWY control vaccine.

In the paper's terms, the time point label means: baseline before first vaccination. Samples from vaccinated people were obtained from the UK trials COV001 and COV002, which included a single-blind randomized controlled phase 2/3 trial of AZD1222 (ChAdOx1 nCoV-19) in healthy adults. For TCRbeta chain sequencing, PBMC samples were collected from trial participants at day 0 and at day 28 after the second dose. What the study reported, not specific to this receptor: Spike-specific TCR breadth and depth rose significantly after two AZD1222 doses compared with day 0 and with MenACWY recipients. Reportedly, almost half of the unique spike-specific TCRs recognized epitopes lying outside the regions that are mutated in the B.1.351 and B.1.1.7 variants. Conclusions about previously exposed vaccinees are limited because only five to seven AZD1222 recipients were SARS-CoV-2 seropositive at baseline. Because no samples from the day 14 peak response were available, repertoires could be characterized only after the peak T cell response. In the small 56-69-year group, the increase in depth fell short of significance, most likely because of low power. Most participants were white British and females outnumbered males, and the authors suggested that clonal diversity may have been underestimated. Vaccine-associated CD4 TCRs spanned the whole spike protein, with dominant responses in regions 160-218 and 743-854.

The CDR3 regions of human TCRbeta chains were analyzed by immunosequencing. For the original study's pipeline: TCRs in the repertoires were matched against a reference library of SARS-CoV-2-specific TCRs that had been generated with the MIRA antigen-specificity platform. Breadth was defined as the fraction of unique TCRs that were SARS-CoV-2-associated, and depth was defined as the fraction of total T cells that were SARS-CoV-2-associated. Using the MIRA data, every spike-specific TCR was mapped to the spike region that the TCR reacted to and assigned to either a CD4 or a CD8 class. Log10-transformed breadth and depth values were compared by one-way ANOVA with Sidak's multiple comparisons tests. As stored in TCRdb, this immuneACCESS dataset retains in-frame rearrangements with V and J assigned. A fraction of the clones does not appear; measured against another copy, unresolved V genes explain less than half of the discrepancy, and the remainder lacks a known reason. Clone size and the V and J calls come from that table; the DNA yielded D and trimming. The sample profile shows roughly 93,000 clones; 80% to 90% of them were found once. Of the sample, 6.3% falls within the top ten clones.

Concerning this clone: There is no known antigen for this receptor. No much larger clonotype is one base removed from it; base qualities were not supplied.

The CDR3 spans 12 residues, from the cysteine through the phenylalanine. Only the CDR3 region is kept as DNA, spanning 36 bases read in frame from base 1. Trimming at the junction amounts to 7 bases on V and 8 bases on J, and the germline ends lie 14 bases apart. The chain is made from TRBV12-3 or TRBV12-4 and TRBJ1-2, with the D gene call left open. The sequencing here drew on peripheral blood, taken on day 0 of AZD1222 vaccination. The clonotype originates from an adult in good health. The nucleotide sequence is given as TGTGCCAGCATTTCGACGGGATACGGCTACACCTTC. Its translation is CASISTGYGYTF.